This section outlines one T cell receptor (beta chain) sequence together with its context. Its antigen remains unidentified. Method: immunoSEQ multiplex PCR; TCRdb's copy keeps in-frame clones and lacks some. Of around 59,000 clones listed, 70% to 85% are singletons. These data originate in a study of lymphopenia after photon versus proton radiotherapy. The study's findings and limits: After the lymphocyte nadir, photon-treated repertoires showed oligoclonal expansion, especially of CD8+ Temra cells. Authors raise, but do not show, better survival with proton therapy.

The CDR3 is made up of 14 amino acids. Trimming pared 2 bases from V and 2 bases from J, leaving 10 bases between. Germline-derived CDR1 and CDR2 are MGHRA and YSYEKL. The sequence was obtained from a man in his fifties or sixties with pancreatic cancer. Sequenced material: peripheral blood, taken from a patient treated with proton-based radiotherapy. This chain connects TRBV4-1 to TRBJ2-7, with D perhaps matching TRBD2 (6 bases). The CDR3 nucleotides read TGCGCCAGCAGCCAATTTCTAGCGCCCTACGAGCAGTACTTC. As protein: CASSQFLAPYEQYF.